This T cell receptor beta chain was profiled in a study of blood T cell repertoires in COVID-19. Study as a whole: The cDNA or gDNA used as material had been derived from T cells, B-cell-depleted T cells, or PBMCs.

Followed over time, Seattle patients had been enrolled while infection was active. The CDR3 loop spans 13 amino acids. Trimming left V 3 bases short and J 10 bases short, with 15 bases between. Germline V lookup: CDR1 DFQATT, CDR2 SNEGSKA (reference sequence). Libraries were prepared by immunoSEQ multiplex PCR; TCRdb keeps only in-frame clonotypes and omits some of them. The sample carries roughly 380,000 clones, 89% recorded once. The sample taken for sequencing was peripheral blood. This clonotype originated in a woman aged 35 to 49 with COVID-19, enrolled during active disease. The rearrangement joins TRBV20-1 to TRBJ2-2, with a weak D call TRBD2 (6 bases). The CDR3 DNA follows: TGCAGTGCTAGTGGGCAGGGAGGTGCGGAGCTGTTTTTT. Translated: CSASGQGGAELFF.